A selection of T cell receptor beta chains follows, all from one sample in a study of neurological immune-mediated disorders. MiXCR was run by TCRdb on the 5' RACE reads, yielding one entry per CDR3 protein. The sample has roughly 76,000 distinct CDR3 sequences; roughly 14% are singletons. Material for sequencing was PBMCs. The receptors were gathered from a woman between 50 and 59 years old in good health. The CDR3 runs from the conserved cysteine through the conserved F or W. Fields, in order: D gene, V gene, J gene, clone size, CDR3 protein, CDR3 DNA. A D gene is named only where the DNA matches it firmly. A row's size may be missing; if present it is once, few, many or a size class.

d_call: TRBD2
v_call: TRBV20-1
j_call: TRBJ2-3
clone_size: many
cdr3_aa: CSAHTTLAGDTDTQYF
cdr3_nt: TGCAGTGCCCACACAACCCTAGCGGGAGACACAGATACGCAGTATTTT

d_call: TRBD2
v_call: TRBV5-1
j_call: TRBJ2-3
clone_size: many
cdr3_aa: CASSLGLAGSGDTQYF
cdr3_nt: TGCGCCAGCAGCTTGGGACTAGCGGGGTCCGGTGATACGCAGTATTTT

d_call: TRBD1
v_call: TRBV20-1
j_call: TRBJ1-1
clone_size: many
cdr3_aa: CSARGNRGPRNTEAFF
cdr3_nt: TGCAGTGCTAGAGGTAACAGGGGGCCTCGGAACACTGAAGCTTTCTTT

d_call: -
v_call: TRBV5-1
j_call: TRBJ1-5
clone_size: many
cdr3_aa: CASSLEADQPQHF
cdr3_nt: TGCGCCAGCAGCTTGGAAGCGGATCAGCCCCAGCATTTT

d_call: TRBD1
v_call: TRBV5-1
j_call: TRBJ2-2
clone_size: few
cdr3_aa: CASNQDRGGTGELFF
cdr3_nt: TGCGCCAGCAACCAAGACAGGGGGGGCACCGGGGAGCTGTTTTTT

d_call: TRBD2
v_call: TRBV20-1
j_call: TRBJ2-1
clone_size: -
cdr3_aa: CSANFPGGGSDEQFF
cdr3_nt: TGCAGTGCTAATTTTCCGGGAGGCGGATCGGATGAGCAGTTCTTC

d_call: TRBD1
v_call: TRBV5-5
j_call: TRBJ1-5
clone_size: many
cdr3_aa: CASSVGVYRDSYRRGQPQHF
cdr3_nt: TGTGCCAGCAGCGTAGGCGTTTACCGGGACAGCTACCGCCGGGGGCAGCCCCAGCATTTT

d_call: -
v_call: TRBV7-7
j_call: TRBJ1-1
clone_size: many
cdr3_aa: CASSLSENTEAFF
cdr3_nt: TGTGCTAGCAGCTTATCGGAGAACACTGAAGCTTTCTTT

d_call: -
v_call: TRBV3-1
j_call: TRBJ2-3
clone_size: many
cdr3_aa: CASSLRARAQYF
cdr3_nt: TGTGCCAGCAGCCTACGGGCAAGAGCGCAGTATTTT

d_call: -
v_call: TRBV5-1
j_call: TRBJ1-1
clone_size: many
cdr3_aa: CASSLRGTEAFF
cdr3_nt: TGCGCCAGCAGCTTGCGGGGGACTGAAGCTTTCTTT

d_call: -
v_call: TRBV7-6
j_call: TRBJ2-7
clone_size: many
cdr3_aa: CASSFQAESSYEQYF
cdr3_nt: TGTGCCAGCAGTTTTCAGGCGGAGAGCTCCTACGAGCAGTACTTC

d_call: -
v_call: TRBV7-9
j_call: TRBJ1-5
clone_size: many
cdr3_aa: CASSLFQGTFNQPQHF
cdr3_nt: TGTGCCAGCAGCTTATTCCAGGGGACCTTCAATCAGCCCCAGCATTTT

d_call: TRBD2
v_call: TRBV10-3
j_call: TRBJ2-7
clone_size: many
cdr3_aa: CAISESGGRTQYEQYF
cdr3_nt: TGTGCCATCAGTGAGTCAGGCGGGAGGACACAATACGAGCAGTACTTC

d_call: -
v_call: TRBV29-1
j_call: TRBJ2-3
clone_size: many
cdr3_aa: CSVPLTLGVDTQYF
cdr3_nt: TGCAGCGTGCCCTTGACACTCGGTGTGGATACGCAGTATTTT

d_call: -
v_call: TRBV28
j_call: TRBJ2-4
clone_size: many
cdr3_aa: CASSPGGRQNIQYF
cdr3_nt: TGTGCCAGCAGTCCGGGGGGCCGACAAAACATTCAGTACTTC

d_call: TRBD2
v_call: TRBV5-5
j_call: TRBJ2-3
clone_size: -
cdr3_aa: CASSLEGLAGDTQYF
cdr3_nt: TGTGCCAGCAGCTTGGAGGGACTAGCGGGAGATACGCAGTATTTT

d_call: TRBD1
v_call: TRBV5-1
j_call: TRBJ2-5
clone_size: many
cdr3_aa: CASSSRTGNIQETQYF
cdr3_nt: TGCGCCAGCAGCTCAAGGACAGGAAACATCCAAGAGACCCAGTACTTC

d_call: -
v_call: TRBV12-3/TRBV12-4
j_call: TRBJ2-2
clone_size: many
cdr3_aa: CASSRNGGELFF
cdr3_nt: TGTGCCAGCAGTAGGAATGGCGGGGAGCTGTTTTTT

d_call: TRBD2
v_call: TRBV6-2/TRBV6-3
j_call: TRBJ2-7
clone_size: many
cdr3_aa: CASRPPAGREMRDEQYF
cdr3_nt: TGTGCCAGCAGACCCCCCGCCGGGCGGGAGATGAGGGACGAGCAGTACTTC

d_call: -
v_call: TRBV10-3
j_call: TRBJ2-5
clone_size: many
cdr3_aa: CAISVSVKETQYF
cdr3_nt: TGTGCCATCAGTGTATCAGTCAAAGAGACCCAGTACTTC

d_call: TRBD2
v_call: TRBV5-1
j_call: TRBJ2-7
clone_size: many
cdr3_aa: CASSPRTSGDYEQYF
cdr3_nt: TGCGCCAGCAGCCCTCGGACTAGCGGGGACTACGAGCAGTACTTC

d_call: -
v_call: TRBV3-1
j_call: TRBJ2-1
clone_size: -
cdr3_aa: CASSQMLDNEQFF
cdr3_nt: TGTGCCAGCAGCCAGATGTTGGACAATGAGCAGTTCTTC

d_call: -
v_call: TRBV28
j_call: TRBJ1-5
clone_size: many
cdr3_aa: CASSGHGNQPQHF
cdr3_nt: TGTGCCAGCAGTGGACACGGCAATCAGCCCCAGCATTTT

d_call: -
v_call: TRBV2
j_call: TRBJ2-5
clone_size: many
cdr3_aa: CASSEGTGDQETQYF
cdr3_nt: TGTGCCAGCAGTGAAGGGACCGGGGATCAAGAGACCCAGTACTTC

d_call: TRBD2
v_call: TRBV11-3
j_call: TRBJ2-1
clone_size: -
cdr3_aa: CASSLEGTSGYNEQFF
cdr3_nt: TGTGCCAGCAGCTTAGAAGGGACTAGCGGATACAATGAGCAGTTCTTC

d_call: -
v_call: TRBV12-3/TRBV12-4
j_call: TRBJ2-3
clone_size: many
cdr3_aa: CASSLRVSTDTQYF
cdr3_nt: TGTGCCAGCAGTTTGAGAGTTAGCACAGATACGCAGTATTTT

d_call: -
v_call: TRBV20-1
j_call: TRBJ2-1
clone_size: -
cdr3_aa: CSARNPQHAQDEQFF
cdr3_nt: TGCAGTGCTAGGAACCCGCAGCACGCACAGGATGAGCAGTTCTTC

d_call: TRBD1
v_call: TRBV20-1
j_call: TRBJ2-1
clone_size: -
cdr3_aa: CSAYARQGADEQFF
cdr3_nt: TGCAGTGCCTATGCTCGCCAGGGGGCTGATGAGCAGTTCTTC

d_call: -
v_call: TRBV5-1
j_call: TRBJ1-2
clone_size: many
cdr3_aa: CASSLLGETMRGYTF
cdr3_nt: TGCGCCAGCAGCTTGCTCGGGGAAACCATGCGGGGCTACACCTTC